One and the same sample provided the 21 T cell receptor beta chains below, sequenced in a study of T cell repertoires in cytomegalovirus infection. TCRdb re-derived calls from the reads in MiXCR, one entry per CDR3 protein. The data hold around 310,000 distinct CDR3 sequences, with around 29% observed a single time. Antigens for these TCRs are unknown. The sample consisted of cultured PBMCs, taken from culture after CMV antigen stimulation. Receptor source: a human donor in good health (CMV status not recorded). Some clones in this sample may be carry-over from other donors' samples.

This clonotype was recorded a few times. The chain recombines TRBV28 with TRBJ2-3; D is uncertain. The germline gives CDR1 MDHEN, CDR2 SYDVKM. Trimming removed 2 bases at V and 5 bases at J, with 5 bases between. The CDR3 runs to 12 residues. Here the CDR3 DNA reads TGTGCCAGCAGTTTACAACAAGATACGCAGTATTTT. It is translated as CASSLQQDTQYF.

The CDR3: CASSSGTGHSYEQYF. The CDR3 DNA follows: TGTGCCAGCAGCTCGGGGACAGGGCACTCCTACGAGCAGTACTTC. The chain recombines TRBV7-6 with TRBJ2-7, with 9 bases lining up with TRBD1. The CDR3 consists of 15 residues. The germline V gene has CDR1 SGHVS and CDR2 FNYEAQ. V was clipped by 4 bases and J by 0 bases; unmatched bases: 4.

This clonotype showed up just a few times. The rearrangement links TRBV4-1 to TRBJ2-7, with 15 bases lining up with TRBD2. The CDR3 is 15 amino acids. The junction had 1 base not matched to a gene; V was cut back by 1 base and J by 6 bases. Germline V CDR1 and CDR2: MGHRA, YSYEKL. The CDR3 DNA reads as TGCGCCAGCAGCCAAGGGACTAGCGGGGGGGCCGAGCAGTACTTC. Its protein is CASSQGTSGGAEQYF.

This clonotype was observed many times. This chain joins TRBV7-9 and TRBJ2-3; D ambiguous. From germline, CDR1 is SEHNR and CDR2 FQNEAQ (reference sequence). This CDR3 is 14 amino acids long. V lost 5 bases and J lost 0, with 9 bases in between. The CDR3 here is CASSSPDSTDTQYF. In DNA, the CDR3 is TGTGCCAGCAGCAGCCCCGACAGCACAGATACGCAGTATTTT.

This clonotype has more than one count but fewer than ten. The rearrangement links TRBV27 to TRBJ1-2, with 8 nucleotides matching TRBD1. The ends lost 6 bases at V and 3 bases at J; junction bases unmatched: 6. CDR1 MNHEY and CDR2 SMNVEV come from the germline V gene (reference sequence). This CDR3 comprises 14 residues. DNA of the CDR3: TGTGCCAGCAGCTCAGGGGGCGCTGACTATGGCTACACCTTC. This encodes CASSSGGADYGYTF.

This clonotype has just a few counts. J is TRBJ1-6 and V is TRBV7-9; D may be TRBD1 (6 bases). V lost 3 bases and J lost 8, with 23 bases in between. The CDR3 totals 18 residues. The germline CDR1 and CDR2 sequences are SEHNR and FQNEAQ (reference sequence). CDR3 amino acids: CASSLSALQGISDSPLHF. CDR3 DNA: TGTGCCAGCAGCTTGAGCGCCCTACAGGGTATTAGTGATTCACCCCTCCACTTT.

The rearrangement joins TRBV5-1 to TRBJ2-1; 11 bases are a match to TRBD2. V was clipped by 0 bases and J by 7 bases; unmatched bases: 3. CDR1 is SGHRS, CDR2 YFSETQ, per germline. The CDR3 is 15 residues long. CDR3 coding DNA: TGCGCCAGCAGCTTGGTGTCTAGCGGGGGGAATGAGCAGTTCTTC. Amino acids: CASSLVSSGGNEQFF.

In DNA form, the CDR3 reads TGCAGTGCTGGATCCGGGACAGGGAACTATGGCTACACCTTC. This encodes CSAGSGTGNYGYTF. V is TRBV20-1 and J is TRBJ1-2; 9 positions match TRBD1. J gave up 2 bases and V 5 bases, and 6 bases lay outside the gene matches. The CDR3 contains 14 residues. CDR1 DFQATT and CDR2 SNEGSKA come from the germline V gene (reference sequence).

CDR3 region: CASVEEGELFF. CDR3 coding DNA: TGTGCCAGTGTAGAGGAAGGGGAGCTGTTTTTT. The chain carries TRBV6-5 and TRBJ2-2; the D is unclear. Trimming took off 9 bases at V and 8 bases at J, with 10 bases between the two ends. The CDR3 is 11 residues long. Germline V gene data show CDR1 as MNHEY and CDR2 as SVGAGI.

This clonotype appeared many times. This rearrangement joins TRBV7-3 to TRBJ2-2; a possible D gene is TRBD1 (6 bases). CDR3 length equals 15 residues. Germline V gene lookup returns CDR1 SGHTA and CDR2 FQGTGA. V lost 4 bases and J lost 5, with 14 bases in between. The CDR3 DNA follows: TGTGCCAGCAGCTCTCAGGGGTCCCATACCGGGGAGCTGTTTTTT. Amino acids: CASSSQGSHTGELFF.

This clonotype was found a few times. The chain uses TRBV7-2 and TRBJ2-7; 16 nucleotides match TRBD2. The CDR3 is made up of 19 amino acids. The germline gives CDR1 SGHTA, CDR2 FQGNSA. J was trimmed by 0 bases and V by 6 bases; bases with no gene match: 11. CDR3 in amino acids: CASRPPPGLAGGSSYEQYF. The DNA for the CDR3 is TGTGCCAGCAGACCACCCCCGGGACTAGCGGGAGGGAGCTCCTACGAGCAGTACTTC.

The chain recombines TRBV6-2 or TRBV6-3 with TRBJ1-1; no firm D call. The V end lost 5 bases, the J end lost 3 bases, and 13 bases lay between the germline ends. Per germline, CDR1 MNHEY and CDR2 SVGEGT. The CDR3 is made up of 14 amino acids. CDR3: CASSLRRADTEAFF. As DNA, the CDR3 is TGTGCCAGCAGTCTCCGACGGGCCGACACTGAAGCTTTCTTT.

The chain links TRBV6-2 or TRBV6-3 to TRBJ2-1; D unresolved. Between the trimmed V and J ends, which lost 6 bases and 6 bases, there was a span of 12 bases. Germline assignment: CDR1 MNHEY and CDR2 SVGEGT. CDR3 size: 13 residues. DNA of the CDR3: TGTGCCAGCAGAGATAGCTTATCCAATGAGCAGTTCTTC. Amino acids: CASRDSLSNEQFF.

This clonotype was seen a handful of times. J is TRBJ2-3 and V is TRBV5-4, with TRBD1 matching 10 bases. Germline lookup yields CDR1 SGHNT and CDR2 YYREEE (reference sequence). CDR3 length equals 16 residues. The J segment lost 4 bases and the V segment lost 4 bases, leaving 9 bases of the junction unmatched. This CDR3 reads CASSQSAGQGPDTQYF. In nucleotides, the CDR3 is TGTGCCAGCAGCCAAAGCGCGGGACAGGGGCCAGATACGCAGTATTTT. The full variable domain, in which reference TRBV5-4 and TRBJ2-3 provide the parts outside the CDR3, is ETGVTQSPTHLIKTRGQQVTLRCSSQSGHNTVSWYQQALGQGPQFIFQYYREEENGRGNFPPRFSGLQFPNYSSELNVNALELDDSALYLCASSQSAGQGPDTQYFGPGTRLTVL.

V gene TRBV7-2 combines with J gene TRBJ1-1; D uncertain. This CDR3 region has 14 residues. Between the trimmed V and J ends, which lost 1 base and 5 bases, there was a span of 11 bases. The germline CDR1 and CDR2 sequences are SGHTA and FQGNSA. The CDR3 DNA sequence: TGTGCCAGCAGCTTAGAACGCCAAGGGACTGAAGCTTTCTTT. It is translated as CASSLERQGTEAFF.

In its sample, this clonotype was seen a few times. A single base separates this from a much larger clone, so it may be a read error. The V call is TRBV2, the J call TRBJ2-7; D unresolved. CDR1 is SNHLY, CDR2 FYNNEI, per germline. The CDR3 length is 12 residues. V was shortened by 6 bases and J by 2 bases, with 8 bases between the two germline ends. DNA for the CDR3: TGTGCCAGCAGCCCGGAAACCTACGAGCAGTACTTC. It is translated as CASSPETYEQYF.

This clonotype showed up many times. This chain uses TRBV12-3 or TRBV12-4 with TRBJ2-3, with a tentative D call TRBD1 (6 bases). CDR3 size: 14 residues. The ends were cut back, 3 bases at V and 4 bases at J, with 11 bases in the middle. This CDR3 is CASSFRGSPDTQYF. The CDR3 bases are TGTGCCAGCAGTTTCAGGGGATCGCCAGATACGCAGTATTTT.

This clonotype has at least ten counts. This chain links TRBV28 with TRBJ2-4; 13 bases map to TRBD2. Germline V gene data show CDR1 as MDHEN and CDR2 as SYDVKM. The CDR3 runs 16 residues. V was clipped by 6 bases and J by 8 bases; unmatched bases: 10. In DNA form, the CDR3 reads TGTGCCAGCAGCTTCGGACTAGCGGGAGCTCGGGACATTCAGTACTTC. Protein: CASSFGLAGARDIQYF.

The gene calls are TRBV20-1 and TRBJ2-7; 7 bases agree with TRBD1. The CDR3 length is 12 residues. Germline assignment: CDR1 DFQATT and CDR2 SNEGSKA (reference sequence). J lost 1 base, V lost 6 bases, and 3 bases had no gene match. The CDR3 here is CSARQGSYEQYF. The CDR3 nucleotides read TGCAGTGCGAGACAGGGTTCCTACGAGCAGTACTTC.

CDR3 bases: TGTGCCAGTAGTATATCTAGCGGGAGGTCCCCCCAGTACTTC. It specifies CASSISSGRSPQYF. The chain joins TRBV19 to TRBJ2-5; 11 positions agree with TRBD2. Germline CDR1 and CDR2: LNHDA and SQIVND (reference sequence). This CDR3 is 14 amino acids long. The junction had 5 bases not matched to a gene; V was cut back by 2 bases and J by 9 bases.

The rearrangement joins TRBV12-3 or TRBV12-4 to TRBJ2-3; possibly TRBD1 or TRBD2 for D (7 bases each). The CDR3 consists of 16 residues. The V gene lost 5 bases and the J gene lost 5 bases, with 20 bases spanning the gap. The CDR3 region is CASSPEQGGGQDTQYF. The CDR3 region has the DNA TGTGCCAGCAGTCCCGAGCAGGGGGGGGGACAAGATACGCAGTATTTT.